The clone carrying this TCR beta chain was recorded at least ten times. The antigen remains unidentified. Patients with ophthalmopathy all had a Clinical Activity Score of at least 3, a NOSPECS grade of at least 4 and duration under 3 months. The study excluded patients with uncontrolled infection, other autoimmune disease, pregnancy or lactation. RNA transcripts provided the source from which TCR beta CDR3 regions were amplified. The HTBI primer set was used in a first-round RT-PCR of the TCR CDR3. TCRdb called the multiplex PCR reads again in MiXCR, with one record for every CDR3 protein. The table includes 450,000 to 550,000 distinct CDR3 sequences, approximately 24% detected once. The data derive from a study of T cells in Graves' hyperthyroidism and ophthalmopathy. General study results and limits: By a 13 V-J model, ophthalmopathy was set apart from stable hyperthyroidism.

Sequenced sample: blood. The clonotype comes from a woman between 25 and 40 years old with Graves' ophthalmopathy.

In DNA, the CDR3 is TGTGCCAGCAGCCCGACAGGTACCGGAGAGACCCAGTACTTC. It translates to CASSPTGTGETQYF. The rearrangement joins TRBV6-5 to TRBJ2-5; D may be TRBD1 (6 bases). Trimming pared 6 bases from V and 4 bases from J, leaving 15 bases between. The length of the CDR3 is 14 residues. CDR1 is MNHEY, CDR2 SVGAGI, per germline.